This TCR beta chain was obtained from a study of T cell changes during pregnancy in multiple sclerosis. Produced via immunoSEQ multiplex PCR; TCRdb's table is partial and in-frame only. This table has 90,000 or so clones, 85% to 95% appearing once. Trimming removed 3 bases at V and 0 bases at J, with 10 bases between. CDR1 is SGHRS and CDR2 is YFSETQ in the germline V gene. This CDR3 spans 15 amino acids. The chain is built from TRBV5-1 and TRBJ1-3; D is uncertain. Sequenced here: peripheral blood, sampled before pregnancy. The receptor's source is a female donor with multiple sclerosis, enrolled in a pregnancy study. CDR3 protein: CASSSDGSSGNTIYF. CDR3 nucleotides: TGCGCCAGCAGCTCTGACGGGAGCTCTGGAAACACCATATATTTT. Looking up the rest from reference TRBV5-1 and TRBJ1-3 gives the full variable domain: KAGVTQTPRYLIKTRGQQVTLSCSPISGHRSVSWYQQTPGQGLQFLFEYFSETQRNKGNFPGRFSGRQFSNSRSEMNVSTLELGDSALYLCASSSDGSSGNTIYFGEGSWLTVV.